The rows below give T cell receptor beta chains drawn from one sample of a study of identical twins. Using its own MiXCR run on the 5' RACE reads, TCRdb lists one record per CDR3 protein. The sample records about 890,000 distinct CDR3 sequences, 9% to 15% being singletons. In addition, the sample was reused for a study of yellow fever vaccine responses in identical twins.

Sequencing was carried out using PBMCs. The receptors derive from a woman in her late teens or twenties in good health. The conserved cysteine and the conserved F or W are not part of the CDR3 here.

>TRBJ2-1|TRBV7-9
ASSPPQGGSVEQF
>TRBJ1-1|TRBV6-2/TRBV6-3
ASNNPTGTGAQSMNTEAF
>TRBJ2-7|TRBV12-3/TRBV12-4
ASSLEQTYEQY
>TRBJ2-6|TRBV14
ASSRDRASGANVLT
>TRBJ2-2|TRBV7-2
ASSQRTVNTGELF
>TRBJ2-7|TRBV10-2
ASSYAAGKSEQY
>TRBJ2-2|TRBV5-1
ASSNREAGDTGELF
>TRBJ2-2|TRBV12-3/TRBV12-4
ASSFVGMDTGELF
>TRBJ2-2|TRBV12-3/TRBV12-4
ASSFGLAGGTNTGELF
>TRBJ2-7|TRBV5-8
AMGLGPLYEQY
>TRBJ1-2|TRBV5-1
ASSADRANYGYT
>TRBJ2-1|TRBV2
ASSDEVVNEQF
>TRBJ2-3|TRBV4-1
ASSQVMGGASTDTQY
>TRBJ2-2|TRBV28
ASSPWTAAGFTGELF
>TRBJ2-4|TRBV4-2
ASSPSYSLAGGNIQY
>TRBJ2-7|TRBV20-1
SARDPRGAIYEQY
>TRBJ2-1|TRBV4-1
ASSPNNRGRSYNEQF